The 25 T cell receptor beta chains presented below share a single source sample, sequenced in a study of T-cell memory formation after mild COVID-19. TCRdb independently ran MiXCR on the 5' RACE reads; one entry per CDR3 protein. This table has approximately 300,000 distinct CDR3 sequences, around 15% appearing once. Source material: PBMCs or a T cell subset sorted from them (not recorded which). Source of these receptors: a man between 18 and 29 years old who had mild COVID-19 (a few samples of this study predate the infection). Cell type and time point are not known.

In this sample, this clonotype turned up a few times. CDR3 residues: CATGVGGSEETQYF. DNA of the CDR3: TGTGCGACGGGTGTTGGGGGCTCGGAGGAGACCCAGTACTTC. The J gene is TRBJ2-5, the V gene TRBV7-2, with D perhaps matching TRBD1 (6 bases). There are 14 residues in the CDR3. Looked up from germline, CDR1 is SGHTA and CDR2 is FQGNSA. Filled out from reference TRBV7-2 and TRBJ2-5, the complete variable domain reads GAGVSQSPSNKVTEKGKDVELRCDPISGHTALYWYRQSLGQGLEFLIYFQGNSAPDKSGLPSDRFSAERTGGSVSTLTIQRTQQEDSAVYLCATGVGGSEETQYFGPGTRLLVL.

About this clonotype itself: As the CDR3 is not closed by the conserved phenylalanine or tryptophan, this likely results from a read error. The chain uses TRBV5-1 and TRBJ2-7, with 8 bases fitting TRBD1. The CDR3 length is 13 residues. The V segment lost 5 bases and the J segment 7 bases; nucleotides outside the gene matches: 8. Germline V gene sequence: CDR1 SGHRS, CDR2 YFSETQ. The DNA for the CDR3 is TGCGCCAGCAGAAAGCAGGGGGCGAGGGAGCAGTACTTA. It codes for CASRKQGAREQYL.

This clonotype turned up a few times. The chain combines TRBV12-5 with TRBJ1-1; TRBD1 aligns across 7 bases. CDR1 is LGHNT, CDR2 FRNRAP, per germline. The J segment lost 5 bases and the V segment lost 3 bases, leaving 3 bases of the junction unmatched. The CDR3 has 13 residues. In nucleotides, the CDR3 is TGTGCTAGTGGTTTCTCAGGGGGGACTGAAGCTTTCTTT. This encodes CASGFSGGTEAFF.

The table lists this clonotype with a few counts. The CDR3 nucleotides are TGCGCCAGCAGCCAGGGGGGACAGCCCGAAAAACTGTTTTTT. Protein sequence: CASSQGGQPEKLFF. The V call is TRBV4-3, the J call TRBJ1-4, with 7 bases fitting TRBD1. Germline V CDR1 and CDR2: LGHNA, YSLEER. CDR3 size: 14 residues. The V gene end was trimmed by 3 bases and the J gene end by 8 bases; junction bases not matched to a gene: 6.

This clonotype was seen at least ten times. The chain recombines TRBV2 with TRBJ2-5; 15 nucleotides line up with TRBD2. The CDR3 totals 18 residues. J gave up 7 bases and V 10 bases, and 19 bases lay outside the gene matches. Per the germline V gene, CDR1 is SNHLY and CDR2 is FYNNEI. The CDR3 sequence: CAIPRPPGLAGGWGTQYF. CDR3 bases: TGTGCCATCCCCCGGCCTCCGGGACTAGCGGGGGGCTGGGGGACCCAGTACTTC.

The chain recombines TRBV7-2 with TRBJ1-4; D gene uncertain. Germline lookup yields CDR1 SGHTA and CDR2 FQGNSA. There are 14 residues in the CDR3. Deletions cut 5 bases from V and 8 bases from J, with 15 bases between. CDR3: CASSRLSRGEKLFF. Written as DNA, the CDR3 is TGTGCCAGCAGCCGATTATCGCGTGGGGAAAAACTGTTTTTT.

This chain links TRBV4-3 with TRBJ2-7; TRBD2 matches 7 bases. J gave up 4 bases and V 0 bases, and 12 bases lay outside the gene matches. Per the germline V gene, CDR1 is LGHNA and CDR2 is YSLEER. The length of the CDR3 is 17 residues. CDR3 nucleotides: TGCGCCAGCAGCCAAGATCCTTGCGGGGGAAAGCTATACGAGCAGTACGTC. As protein: CASSQDPCGGKLYEQYV.

The V and J genes are TRBV19 and TRBJ2-6; D not resolved. The CDR3 loop spans 15 amino acids. Germline values: CDR1 LNHDA, CDR2 SQIVND (reference sequence). Trimming took 7 bases from V and 1 from J, leaving 11 bases between them. This chain's CDR3 is CASNFDSSGANVLTF. As DNA, the CDR3 is TGTGCCAGTAACTTTGACTCGTCTGGGGCCAACGTCCTGACTTTC.

The chain recombines TRBV12-3 or TRBV12-4 with TRBJ1-1; the D is unclear. This CDR3 has 13 residues. Trimming stripped 1 base from V and 11 bases from J, with 14 bases between. The CDR3 protein is CASSLVSGLGAFF. The CDR3 nucleotides read TGTGCCAGCAGTTTAGTCTCAGGCTTAGGTGCTTTCTTT.

Many counts were recorded for this clonotype. The gene calls are TRBV3-1 and TRBJ2-1; D not resolved. The ends were cut back, 5 bases at V and 1 base at J, with 0 bases in the middle. The CDR3 sequence is 11 residues long. CDR1 and CDR2 from the germline V gene are LGHDT and YNNKEL (reference sequence). CDR3 bases: TGTGCCAGCAGCTCCTACAATGAGCAGTTCTTC. Protein sequence: CASSSYNEQFF.

This chain uses TRBV12-3 or TRBV12-4 with TRBJ2-2, with 8 bases aligning to TRBD1. Trimming cost V 4 bases and J 4 bases; bases outside gene matches: 5. The CDR3 consists of 15 residues. The CDR3 DNA is TGTGCCAGCAGTTCCCGACAGGGGTCCACCGGGGAGCTGTTTTTT. Encoded protein: CASSSRQGSTGELFF.

The J gene is TRBJ2-5, the V gene TRBV18; D call uncertain. This CDR3 is built from 13 residues. In germline, CDR1 is KGHSH, CDR2 LQKENI. Trimming shortened V by 3 bases and J by 5 bases, and 10 bases separated the two germline ends. Written as DNA, the CDR3 is TGTGCCAGCTCACCTCAGGCTCGCGAGACCCAGTACTTC. Protein product: CASSPQARETQYF.

Only a few counts were recorded for this clonotype. The rearrangement uses TRBV6-6 and TRBJ1-6; D uncertain. With 4 bases removed from V and 6 bases from J, the gap between germline ends came to 10 bases. CDR1 and CDR2 from the germline V gene are MNHNY and SVGAGI (reference sequence). The CDR3 is 14 amino acids. The CDR3 here is CASSWGRANSPLHF. CDR3 DNA: TGTGCCAGCAGTTGGGGAAGGGCTAATTCACCCCTCCACTTT.

This clonotype was picked up a small number of times. The CDR3 here is CASSLAGRTSTDTQYF. CDR3 nucleotide sequence: TGCGCCAGCAGCTTGGCAGGTCGAACTAGCACAGATACGCAGTATTTT. The V gene is TRBV5-1, the J gene TRBJ2-3; no clear D. The CDR3 loop spans 16 amino acids. Germline-derived CDR1 and CDR2 are SGHRS and YFSETQ. Trimming cost V 0 bases and J 0 bases, with 11 bases left between them.

V gene TRBV11-2 combines with J gene TRBJ2-5; possibly TRBD1 for D (5 bases). This CDR3 is built from 13 residues. The V and J ends lost 2 bases and 7 bases respectively, with 11 bases between them. Germline V gene lookup returns CDR1 SGHAT and CDR2 FQNNGV. The CDR3 bases are TGTGCCAGCAGCTTAACGAGTACAGGGACCCAGTACTTC. Amino acids: CASSLTSTGTQYF.

This clonotype has a handful of counts. The rearrangement links TRBV23-1 to TRBJ1-5; no clear D gene. TRBV23-1 is reported as an ORF; its role is uncertain. This CDR3 is built from 15 residues. V was pared by 0 bases and J by 1 base, with 7 bases between. The CDR3 reads CASSQSRGSNQPQHF. The CDR3 DNA sequence: TGCGCCAGCAGTCAATCACGAGGGAGCAATCAGCCCCAGCATTTT.

Many counts were recorded for this clonotype. The chain links TRBV12-3 or TRBV12-4 to TRBJ1-5; possible D gene TRBD1, 6 bases. CDR3 length: 16 amino acids. The ends were cut back, 5 bases at V and 7 bases at J, with 21 bases in the middle. In DNA, the CDR3 is TGTGCCAGCAGTGTCCTGGGGCAGGGGAATCAACAGCCCCAGCATTTT. Protein: CASSVLGQGNQQPQHF.

The CDR3 DNA reads as TGTGCCAGCAGTGAATCGGGGAACGAGCAGTACGTC. It encodes CASSESGNEQYV. The chain links TRBV25-1 to TRBJ2-7, with a weak D call TRBD2 (5 bases). Germline V gene data show CDR1 as MGHDK and CDR2 as SYGVNS. The ends were cut back, 1 base at V and 5 bases at J, with 6 bases in the middle. The CDR3 contains 12 residues.

This clonotype turned up a few times. The chain joins TRBV14 to TRBJ1-4, with D possibly matching TRBD1 (6 bases). V gave up 3 bases and J gave up 7 bases, with 12 bases separating them. The germline gives CDR1 SGHDN, CDR2 FVKESK. The CDR3 covers 14 residues. The CDR3 here is CASSHGGQIEKLFF. The CDR3 DNA follows: TGTGCCAGCAGCCACGGGGGGCAAATTGAAAAACTGTTTTTT.

The chain employs TRBV11-2 and TRBJ2-7; D is perhaps TRBD1 or TRBD2 (5 bases each). This CDR3 region has 14 residues. Trimming pared 5 bases from V and 2 bases from J, leaving 13 bases between. The germline CDR1 and CDR2 sequences are SGHAT and FQNNGV. CDR3 in amino acids: CASSHAGRTYEQYV. In nucleotides, the CDR3 is TGTGCCAGCAGCCACGCAGGGAGAACCTACGAGCAGTACGTC.

This clonotype was found a few times. V is TRBV25-1 and J is TRBJ2-3; D is undetermined. CDR1 and CDR2 from the germline V gene are MGHDK and SYGVNS. Between the trimmed V and J ends, which lost 4 bases and 3 bases, there was a span of 8 bases. The CDR3 has 13 amino acids. The CDR3 nucleotides are TGTGCCAGCAGTGCGGACGGAACAGATACGCAGTATTTT. Encoded protein: CASSADGTDTQYF.

The rearrangement links TRBV20-1 to TRBJ2-3; TRBD2 is a possible D gene (6 bases). The germline CDR1 and CDR2 sequences are DFQATT and SNEGSKA (reference sequence). The CDR3 has 15 amino acids. Between the trimmed V and J ends, which lost 3 bases and 4 bases, there was a span of 17 bases. The chain's CDR3 is CSASKTRSLSDTQYF. In DNA form, the CDR3 reads TGCAGTGCTAGTAAGACTAGGAGTTTGTCAGATACGCAGTATTTT.

This clonotype was detected only a few times. V is TRBV7-3 and J is TRBJ1-1, with D unresolved. V lost 4 bases to trimming and J lost 7 bases, with 10 bases between them. Germline CDR1 reads SGHTA; CDR2 reads FQGTGA. The CDR3 consists of 12 residues. CDR3 sequence (DNA): TGTGCCAGCAGCTATGACGGAGATGAAGCTTTCTTT. As protein: CASSYDGDEAFF.

This clonotype turned up a few times. This chain uses TRBV6-5 with TRBJ2-1; D unclear. Between the trimmed V and J ends, which lost 0 bases and 5 bases, there was a span of 8 bases. The germline gives CDR1 MNHEY, CDR2 SVGAGI. The CDR3 is 14 amino acids. CDR3 DNA: TGTGCCAGCAGTTACTCCCCGGGTAACAATGAGCAGTTCTTC. The encoded protein is CASSYSPGNNEQFF.

This sequence joins TRBV7-9 and TRBJ2-3; a weak D match, TRBD2 (5 bases). V lost 0 bases to trimming and J lost 1 base, with 11 bases between them. The germline V gene has CDR1 SEHNR and CDR2 FQNEAQ (reference sequence). The length of the CDR3 is 16 residues. The CDR3 DNA reads as TGTGCCAGCAGCTTAGCGAGACTACTCGGCACAGATACGCAGTATTTT. This gives the protein CASSLARLLGTDTQYF.